This entry is about one T cell receptor (beta chain). As yet, its antigen is unknown. These data belong to a study of OX40 agonist ivuxolimab in advanced cancers. Study-wide context: Partial responses, seen in three patients, involved one hepatocellular carcinoma and two cutaneous melanomas. Whole-study findings and limits: The antigens recognized by the expanded peripheral T cells, that is their antigen specificity, were not determined. There was clonal expansion of CD4+ and CD8+ blood T cells by week 6 at 0.1 to 3.0 mg/kg.

CDR3 length: 13 residues. Germline loops: CDR1 KGHSY, CDR2 FQNENV. V lost 6 bases and J lost 5, with 13 bases in between. TCRdb's copy holds only in-frame clones and misses some; the assay was immunoSEQ multiplex PCR. The table has about 68,000 clones, approximately 90% seen once. The sequence came from an adult with an advanced solid tumor such as melanoma, head and neck, liver or kidney cancer. The V and J genes are TRBV16 and TRBJ1-1; the D is unclear. Here the sequenced sample was CD4+ or CD8+ T cells sorted from blood, taken in a trial of the OX40 agonist ivuxolimab. CDR3 nucleotide sequence: TGTGCCAGCAGAAAAATAGGGAGTACTGAAGCTTTCTTT. Its protein is CASRKIGSTEAFF. Using reference TRBV16 and TRBJ1-1 for the parts outside the CDR3, the full variable domain is GEEVAQTPKHLVRGEGQKAKLYCAPIKGHSYVFWYQQVLKNEFKFLISFQNENVFDETGMPKERFSAKCLPNSPCSLEIQATKLEDSAVYFCASRKIGSTEAFFGQGTRLTVV.